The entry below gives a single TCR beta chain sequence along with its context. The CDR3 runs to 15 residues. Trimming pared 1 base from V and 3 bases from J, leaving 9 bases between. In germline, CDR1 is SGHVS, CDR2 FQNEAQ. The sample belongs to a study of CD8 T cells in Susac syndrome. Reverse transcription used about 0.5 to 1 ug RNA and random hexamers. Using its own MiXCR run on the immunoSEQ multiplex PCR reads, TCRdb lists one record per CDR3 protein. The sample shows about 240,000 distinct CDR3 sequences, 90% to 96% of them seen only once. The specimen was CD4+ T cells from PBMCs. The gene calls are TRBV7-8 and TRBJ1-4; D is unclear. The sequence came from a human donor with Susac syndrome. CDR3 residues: CASSLEGQPNEKLFF. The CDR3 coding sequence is TGTGCCAGCAGCTTAGAAGGGCAGCCTAATGAAAAACTGTTTTTT.